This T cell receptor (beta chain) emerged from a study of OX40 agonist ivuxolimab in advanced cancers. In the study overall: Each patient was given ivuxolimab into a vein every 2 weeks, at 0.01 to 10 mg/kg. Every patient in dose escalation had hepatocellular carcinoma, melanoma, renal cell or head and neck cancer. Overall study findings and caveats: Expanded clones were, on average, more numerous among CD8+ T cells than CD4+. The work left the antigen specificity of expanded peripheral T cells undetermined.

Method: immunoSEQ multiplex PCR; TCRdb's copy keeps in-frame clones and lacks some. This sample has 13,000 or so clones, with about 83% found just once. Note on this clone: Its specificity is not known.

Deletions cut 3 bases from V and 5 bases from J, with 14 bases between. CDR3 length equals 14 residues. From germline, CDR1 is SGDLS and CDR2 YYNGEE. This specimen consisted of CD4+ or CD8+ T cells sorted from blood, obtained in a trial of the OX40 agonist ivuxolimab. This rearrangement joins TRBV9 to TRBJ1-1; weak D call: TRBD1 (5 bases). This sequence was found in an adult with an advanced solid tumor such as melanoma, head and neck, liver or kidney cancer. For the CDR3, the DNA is TGTGCCAGCAGCGCGGGGGGAGCGGGGACTGAAGCTTTCTTT. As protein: CASSAGGAGTEAFF. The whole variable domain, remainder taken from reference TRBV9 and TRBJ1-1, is DSGVTQTPKHLITATGQRVTLRCSPRSGDLSVYWYQQSLDQGLQFLIQYYNGEERAKGNILERFSAQQFPDLHSELNLSSLELGDSALYFCASSAGGAGTEAFFGQGTRLTVV.